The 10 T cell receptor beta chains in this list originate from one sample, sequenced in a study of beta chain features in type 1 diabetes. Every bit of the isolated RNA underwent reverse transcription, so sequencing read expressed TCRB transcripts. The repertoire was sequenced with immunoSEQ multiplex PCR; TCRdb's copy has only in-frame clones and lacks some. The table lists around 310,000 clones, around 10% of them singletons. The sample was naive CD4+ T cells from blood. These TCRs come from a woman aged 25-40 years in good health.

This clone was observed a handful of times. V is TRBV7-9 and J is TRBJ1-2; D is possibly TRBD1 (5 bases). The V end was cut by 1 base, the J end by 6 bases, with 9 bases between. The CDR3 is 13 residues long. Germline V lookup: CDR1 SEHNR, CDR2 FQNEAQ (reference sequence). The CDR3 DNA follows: TGTGCCAGCAGCTTAGAGGGGAATCATGGCTACACCTTC. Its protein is CASSLEGNHGYTF.

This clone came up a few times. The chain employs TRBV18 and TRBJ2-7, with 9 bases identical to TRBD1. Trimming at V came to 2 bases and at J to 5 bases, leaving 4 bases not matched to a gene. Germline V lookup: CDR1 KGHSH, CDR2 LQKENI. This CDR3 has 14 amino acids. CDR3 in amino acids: CASSPRDRAHEQYF. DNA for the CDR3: TGTGCCAGCTCACCAAGGGACAGGGCCCACGAGCAGTACTTC. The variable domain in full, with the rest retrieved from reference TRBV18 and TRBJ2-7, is NAGVMQNPRHLVRRRGQEARLRCSPMKGHSHVYWYRQLPEEGLKFMVYLQKENIIDESGMPKERFSAEFPKEGPSILRIQQVVRGDSAAYFCASSPRDRAHEQYFGPGTRLTVT.

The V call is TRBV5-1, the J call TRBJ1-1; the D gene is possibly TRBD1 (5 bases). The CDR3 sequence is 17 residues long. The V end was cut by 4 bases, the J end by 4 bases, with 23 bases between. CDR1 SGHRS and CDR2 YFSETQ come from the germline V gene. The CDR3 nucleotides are TGCGCCAGCAGCCCCGACCCGGCAGGGAGGACGAGCACTGAAGCTTTCTTT. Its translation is CASSPDPAGRTSTEAFF.

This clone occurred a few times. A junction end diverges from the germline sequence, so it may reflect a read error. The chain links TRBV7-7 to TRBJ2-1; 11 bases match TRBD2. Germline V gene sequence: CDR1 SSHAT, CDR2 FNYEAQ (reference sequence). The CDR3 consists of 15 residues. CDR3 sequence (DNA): TGTGCTAGCAGCCAAGGGACTAGCGGATACAATGAGCAGTTCTTC. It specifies CASSQGTSGYNEQFF.

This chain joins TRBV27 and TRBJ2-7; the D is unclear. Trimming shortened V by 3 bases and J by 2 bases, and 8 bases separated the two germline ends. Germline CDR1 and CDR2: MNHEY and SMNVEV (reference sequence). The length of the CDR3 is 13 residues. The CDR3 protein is CASSFSSAYEQYF. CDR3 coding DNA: TGTGCCAGCAGTTTTTCTTCTGCCTACGAGCAGTACTTC.

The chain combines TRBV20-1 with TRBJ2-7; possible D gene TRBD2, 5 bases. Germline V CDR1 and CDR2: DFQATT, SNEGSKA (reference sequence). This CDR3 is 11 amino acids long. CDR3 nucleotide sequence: TGCAGCGGGATGGGTACCTACGAGCAGTACTTC. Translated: CSGMGTYEQYF.

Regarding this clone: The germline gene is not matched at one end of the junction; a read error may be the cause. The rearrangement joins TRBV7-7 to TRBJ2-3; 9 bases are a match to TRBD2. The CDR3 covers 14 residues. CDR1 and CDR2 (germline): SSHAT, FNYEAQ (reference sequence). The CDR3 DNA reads TGTGCTAGCAGCTTAGCGGGAGGCACAGATACGCAGTATTTT. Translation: CASSLAGGTDTQYF.

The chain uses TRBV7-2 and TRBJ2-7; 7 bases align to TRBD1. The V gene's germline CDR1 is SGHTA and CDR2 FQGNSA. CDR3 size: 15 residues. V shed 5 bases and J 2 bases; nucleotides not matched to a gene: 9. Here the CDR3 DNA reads TGTGCCAGCAGCCAGACAGGGAAGAGGGCCTACGAGCAGTACTTC. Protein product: CASSQTGKRAYEQYF.

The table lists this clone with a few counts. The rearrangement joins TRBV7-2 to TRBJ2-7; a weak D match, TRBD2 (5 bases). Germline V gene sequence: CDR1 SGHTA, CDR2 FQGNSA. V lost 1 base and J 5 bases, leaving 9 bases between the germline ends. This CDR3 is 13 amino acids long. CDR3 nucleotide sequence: TGTGCCAGCAGCTTAGAATGGGAGCACGAGCAGTACTTC. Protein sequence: CASSLEWEHEQYF.

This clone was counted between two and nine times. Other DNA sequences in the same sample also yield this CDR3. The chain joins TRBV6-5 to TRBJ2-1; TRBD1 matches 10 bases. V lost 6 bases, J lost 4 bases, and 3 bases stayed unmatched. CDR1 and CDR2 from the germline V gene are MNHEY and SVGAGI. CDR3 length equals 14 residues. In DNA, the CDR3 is TGTGCCAGCAGGCGGGACAGGGGTTACAATGAGCAGTTCTTC. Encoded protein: CASRRDRGYNEQFF.